The rows below give T cell receptor beta chains drawn from one sample of a study of blood T cell repertoires in COVID-19. TCRdb's copy holds only in-frame clones and misses some; the assay was immunoSEQ multiplex PCR. The table shows hundreds of thousands of clones, with about nine tenths occurring only once. The sequencing input was PBMCs or T cells enriched from blood (not recorded which). These receptors were collected from a woman between 45 and 60 years old who had recovered from COVID-19. Both conserved end residues are part of each CDR3.

CDR3 protein: CASSSGLVNTGELFF
V gene: TRBV28
CDR3 length: 15
J gene: TRBJ2-2

CDR3 protein: CASSPNMRGGTDTQYF
V gene: TRBV7-2
CDR3 length: 16
J gene: TRBJ2-3

CDR3 protein: CAWTGQGAWVSYEQYF
V gene: TRBV30
CDR3 length: 16
J gene: TRBJ2-7

CDR3 protein: CASSLADRKANYGYTF
V gene: TRBV5-1
CDR3 length: 16
J gene: TRBJ1-2

CDR3 protein: CASSLMDRGYTF
V gene: TRBV2
CDR3 length: 12
J gene: TRBJ1-2

CDR3 protein: CASSLVATTIYEQYF
V gene: TRBV5-5
CDR3 length: 15
J gene: TRBJ2-7

CDR3 protein: CATSGGTANTGELFF
V gene: TRBV19
CDR3 length: 15
J gene: TRBJ2-2

CDR3 protein: CSGRTGSREKLFF
V gene: TRBV29-1
CDR3 length: 13
J gene: TRBJ1-4

CDR3 protein: CASSYVREHEQYF
V gene: TRBV6-5
CDR3 length: 13
J gene: TRBJ2-7

CDR3 protein: CASSLQNEQFF
V gene: TRBV14
CDR3 length: 11
J gene: TRBJ2-1

CDR3 protein: CASSVGVGSYGYTF
V gene: TRBV28
CDR3 length: 14
J gene: TRBJ1-2

CDR3 protein: CAWRDRNYGYTF
V gene: TRBV30
CDR3 length: 12
J gene: TRBJ1-2

CDR3 protein: CASSYLPGQGFYEQYF
V gene: TRBV9
CDR3 length: 16
J gene: TRBJ2-7

CDR3 protein: CASSLEAGGVHEQYF
V gene: TRBV7-9
CDR3 length: 15
J gene: TRBJ2-7

CDR3 protein: CASSPTGFDEQFF
V gene: TRBV11-3
CDR3 length: 13
J gene: TRBJ2-1

CDR3 protein: CASSYRGGQETQYF
V gene: TRBV6-2/TRBV6-3
CDR3 length: 14
J gene: TRBJ2-5

CDR3 protein: CASSPRQPANTGELFF
V gene: TRBV14
CDR3 length: 16
J gene: TRBJ2-2

CDR3 protein: CSIRDIPNSPLHF
V gene: TRBV29-1
CDR3 length: 13
J gene: TRBJ1-6

CDR3 protein: CASSQLGLASNEQFF
V gene: TRBV4-1
CDR3 length: 15
J gene: TRBJ2-1

CDR3 protein: CASSQTGTGGSYEQYF
V gene: TRBV4-1
CDR3 length: 16
J gene: TRBJ2-7

CDR3 protein: CASSVQRGPTPYEQYF
V gene: TRBV25-1
CDR3 length: 16
J gene: TRBJ2-7

CDR3 protein: CASSQEGGLGGYTF
V gene: TRBV3-1/TRBV3-2
CDR3 length: 14
J gene: TRBJ1-2

CDR3 protein: CASRAPGSHEAFF
V gene: TRBV28
CDR3 length: 13
J gene: TRBJ1-1

CDR3 protein: CASSRTSADTQYF
V gene: TRBV19
CDR3 length: 13
J gene: TRBJ2-3

CDR3 protein: CASSLYREGAYEQYF
V gene: TRBV7-8
CDR3 length: 15
J gene: TRBJ2-7

CDR3 protein: CASSALGQAMGQYF
V gene: TRBV19
CDR3 length: 14
J gene: TRBJ2-7

CDR3 protein: CASSHMGAAGDTGELFF
V gene: TRBV4-2
CDR3 length: 17
J gene: TRBJ2-2

CDR3 protein: CATGERVGSGELFF
V gene: TRBV15
CDR3 length: 14
J gene: TRBJ2-2

CDR3 protein: CASSLVDRSRRTPLHF
V gene: TRBV28
CDR3 length: 16
J gene: TRBJ1-6

CDR3 protein: CASSLFQGANTGELFF
V gene: TRBV7-6
CDR3 length: 16
J gene: TRBJ2-2

CDR3 protein: CATSRSGTRRETQYF
V gene: TRBV15
CDR3 length: 15
J gene: TRBJ2-5

CDR3 protein: CASSPTGGANVLTF
V gene: TRBV18
CDR3 length: 14
J gene: TRBJ2-6

CDR3 protein: CASSQEGRSRYEQYF
V gene: TRBV4-3
CDR3 length: 15
J gene: TRBJ2-7

CDR3 protein: CASGRDREQYF
V gene: TRBV11-1
CDR3 length: 11
J gene: TRBJ2-7

CDR3 protein: CASIQGGADYGYTF
V gene: TRBV2
CDR3 length: 14
J gene: TRBJ1-2

CDR3 protein: CASSSGTGDYEQYF
V gene: TRBV19
CDR3 length: 14
J gene: TRBJ2-7

CDR3 protein: CASSPGQLYEQYF
V gene: TRBV5-1
CDR3 length: 13
J gene: TRBJ2-7

CDR3 protein: CASSLAAVRGAEAFF
V gene: TRBV7-2
CDR3 length: 15
J gene: TRBJ1-1

CDR3 protein: CAWSRAEGADGRTKNIQYF
V gene: TRBV30
CDR3 length: 19
J gene: TRBJ2-4

CDR3 protein: CASSKRTGEDSPLHF
V gene: TRBV7-9
CDR3 length: 15
J gene: TRBJ1-6

CDR3 protein: CASRAGGSYNSPLHF
V gene: TRBV13
CDR3 length: 15
J gene: TRBJ1-6

CDR3 protein: CASSQTGTLDTEAFF
V gene: TRBV4-2
CDR3 length: 15
J gene: TRBJ1-1

CDR3 protein: CASSLDRGQVYGYTF
V gene: TRBV28
CDR3 length: 15
J gene: TRBJ1-2

CDR3 protein: CASSLYSGRWDVTDTQYF
V gene: TRBV7-2
CDR3 length: 18
J gene: TRBJ2-3